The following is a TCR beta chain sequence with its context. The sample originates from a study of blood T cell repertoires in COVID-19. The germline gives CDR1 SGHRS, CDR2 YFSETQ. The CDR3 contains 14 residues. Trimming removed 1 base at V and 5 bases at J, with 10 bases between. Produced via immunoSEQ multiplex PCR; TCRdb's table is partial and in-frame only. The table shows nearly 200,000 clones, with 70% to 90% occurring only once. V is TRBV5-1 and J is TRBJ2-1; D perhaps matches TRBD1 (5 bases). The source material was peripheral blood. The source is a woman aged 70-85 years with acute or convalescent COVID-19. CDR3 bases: TGCGCCAGCAGCTTGATGTGGACAAACAATGAGCAGTTCTTC. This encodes CASSLMWTNNEQFF.